The TCR beta chain described here comes from a study of control samples from healthy donors and cancer patients (dated by TCRdb to the early 2020s). CDR1 is given as SGHVS and CDR2 as FQNEAQ, both from the germline V gene. The cysteine opens and the phenylalanine closes a CDR3 of 14 amino acids. Left in the record is the CDR3 DNA by itself, 42 bases read in frame from the first base. Trimming leaves V shorter by 4 bases and J shorter by 5 bases, with the junction holding 6 bases beyond the gene matches. Details on this clone: The antigen it recognizes is unknown. Base quality data are lacking; no much larger clone is found one base away.

To prepare the library, the immunoSEQ multiplex PCR assay was applied. The table comes from immuneACCESS by way of TCRdb, which keeps in-frame sequences with V and J called. Part of the clones is missing from these tables; in studies checked, under half for an unresolved V gene and the rest for unknown reasons. This sample gives about 160,000 clones in total; roughly 90% of them show up just once. The top ten constitute around 12% of the sample. The V and J genes are TRBV7-8 and TRBJ1-1, with 8 central nucleotides matching TRBD1. The origin of this receptor is a man younger than 40 in good health. Sample: blood. The CDR3 protein is CASSSTGGRTEAFF. The nucleotide sequence reads as follows: TGTGCCAGCAGCTCCACAGGGGGGAGGACTGAAGCTTTCTTT.